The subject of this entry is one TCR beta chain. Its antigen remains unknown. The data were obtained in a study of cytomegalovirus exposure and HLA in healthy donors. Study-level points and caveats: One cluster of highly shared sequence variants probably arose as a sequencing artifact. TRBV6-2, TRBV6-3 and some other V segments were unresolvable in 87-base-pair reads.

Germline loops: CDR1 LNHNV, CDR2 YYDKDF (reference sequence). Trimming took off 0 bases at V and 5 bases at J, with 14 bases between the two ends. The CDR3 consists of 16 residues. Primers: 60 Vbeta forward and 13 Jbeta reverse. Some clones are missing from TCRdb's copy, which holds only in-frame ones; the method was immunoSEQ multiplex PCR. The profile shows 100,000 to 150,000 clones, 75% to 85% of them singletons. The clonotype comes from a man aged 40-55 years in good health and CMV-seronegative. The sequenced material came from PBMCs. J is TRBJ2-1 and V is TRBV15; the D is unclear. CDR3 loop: CATSRDRGNPNNEQFF. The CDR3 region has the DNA TGTGCCACCAGCAGAGACCGCGGTAACCCAAACAATGAGCAGTTCTTC.